This is a list of T cell receptor beta chains from one sample in a study of T cell changes during pregnancy in multiple sclerosis. Method: immunoSEQ multiplex PCR; TCRdb's copy keeps in-frame clones and lacks some. The sample contains nearly 110,000 clones, around 90% of which appear only once. This material consisted of peripheral blood, taken after pregnancy. These receptors came from a female donor with multiple sclerosis, enrolled in a pregnancy study. CDR3s include the opening cysteine and the closing phenylalanine or tryptophan. The order of the fields is clone size, D gene, V gene, J gene, CDR3 protein, CDR3 DNA. A D gene is named only where the DNA matches it firmly. Where a row states a size, it is once, few, many or the class of an expanded clone; other rows omit it.

size: NA; D: NA; V: TRBV5-1; J: TRBJ2-3; CDR3: CASSLGGRADTQYF; DNA: TGCGCCAGCAGCTTGGGGGGCAGGGCAGATACGCAGTATTTT
size: NA; D: TRBD2; V: TRBV10-1; J: TRBJ2-2; CDR3: CASKPSGDGELFF; DNA: TGCGCCAGCAAGCCTAGCGGGGACGGGGAGCTGTTTTTT
size: NA; D: NA; V: TRBV15; J: TRBJ1-5; CDR3: CATSRVGAGGNQPQHF; DNA: TGTGCCACCAGCAGAGTCGGGGCGGGAGGCAATCAGCCCCAGCATTTT
size: once; D: NA; V: TRBV7-3; J: TRBJ2-3; CDR3: CASSLTSATDTQYF; DNA: TGTGCCAGCAGCTTAACCAGCGCGACAGATACGCAGTATTTT
size: once; D: NA; V: TRBV5-1; J: TRBJ2-2; CDR3: CASRKGQGNTGELFF; DNA: TGCGCCAGCAGGAAGGGGCAGGGGAACACCGGGGAGCTGTTTTTT
size: few; D: NA; V: TRBV6-1; J: TRBJ1-5; CDR3: CASSEGSVRNQPQHF; DNA: TGTGCCAGCAGTGAAGGATCAGTCCGCAATCAGCCCCAGCATTTT
size: NA; D: TRBD2; V: TRBV11-2; J: TRBJ2-1; CDR3: CASSSGLAGGNEQFF; DNA: TGTGCCAGCAGCTCTGGGCTAGCGGGGGGGAATGAGCAGTTCTTC
size: NA; D: TRBD2; V: TRBV2; J: TRBJ2-1; CDR3: CASRYGTSGNNEQFF; DNA: TGTGCCAGCAGATACGGGACTAGCGGTAACAATGAGCAGTTCTTC
size: NA; D: NA; V: TRBV28; J: TRBJ1-2; CDR3: CASSTGYTNYGYTF; DNA: TGTGCCAGCAGTACAGGGTATACTAACTATGGCTACACCTTC
size: NA; D: NA; V: TRBV5-1; J: TRBJ1-4; CDR3: CASSLGRGDEKLFF; DNA: TGCGCCAGCAGCTTGGGAAGGGGTGATGAAAAACTGTTTTTT
size: few; D: NA; V: TRBV10-3; J: TRBJ1-5; CDR3: CAISARGQPQHF; DNA: TGTGCCATCAGTGCCCGGGGTCAGCCCCAGCATTTT
size: once; D: NA; V: TRBV5-4; J: TRBJ1-1; CDR3: CASSLGQAVNTEAFF; DNA: TGTGCCAGCAGCTTGGGACAAGCTGTGAACACTGAAGCTTTCTTT
size: NA; D: NA; V: TRBV21-1; J: TRBJ2-7; CDR3: CASGQGRKDSYEQYF; DNA: TGTGCCAGCGGCCAGGGGCGTAAGGATTCCTACGAGCAGTACTTC
size: NA; D: NA; V: TRBV11-2; J: TRBJ2-5; CDR3: CASSLDRAQETQYF; DNA: TGTGCCAGCAGCTTAGACAGGGCCCAAGAGACCCAGTACTTC
size: NA; D: TRBD1; V: TRBV29-1; J: TRBJ2-3; CDR3: CSVPDRGGDTQYF; DNA: TGCAGCGTCCCTGACAGGGGTGGCGATACGCAGTATTTT
size: NA; D: NA; V: TRBV7-3; J: TRBJ1-4; CDR3: CASSTAMGEKLFF; DNA: TGTGCCAGCAGCACCGCGATGGGCGAAAAACTGTTTTTT
size: once; D: NA; V: TRBV7-9; J: TRBJ1-5; CDR3: CASSLEGSNQPQHF; DNA: TGTGCCAGCAGCTTGGAGGGGAGCAATCAGCCCCAGCATTTT
size: NA; D: NA; V: TRBV18; J: TRBJ1-1; CDR3: CASSPLGQPNTEAFF; DNA: TGTGCCAGCTCACCGCTTGGACAACCCAACACTGAAGCTTTCTTT
size: NA; D: TRBD1; V: TRBV19; J: TRBJ1-5; CDR3: CASRFKDRGNQPQHF; DNA: TGTGCCAGTAGGTTCAAGGACAGGGGTAATCAGCCCCAGCATTTT
size: few; D: NA; V: TRBV18; J: TRBJ1-1; CDR3: CASSDTGTEAFF; DNA: TGTGCCAGCTCGGATACAGGGACTGAAGCTTTCTTT
size: once; D: NA; V: TRBV5-5; J: TRBJ2-3; CDR3: CASSLGREDTQYF; DNA: TGTGCCAGCAGCTTGGGGAGGGAGGATACGCAGTATTTT
size: NA; D: NA; V: TRBV19; J: TRBJ1-3; CDR3: CASSLGHSGNTIYF; DNA: TGTGCCAGTAGCCTGGGACACTCTGGAAACACCATATATTTT
size: once; D: NA; V: TRBV18; J: TRBJ2-5; CDR3: CASSPPGQSYQETQYF; DNA: TGTGCCAGCTCCCCACCGGGACAATCGTACCAAGAGACCCAGTACTTC
size: NA; D: NA; V: TRBV6-5; J: TRBJ2-5; CDR3: CASSRGETQYF; DNA: TGTGCCAGCAGCCGAGGGGAGACCCAGTACTTC
size: NA; D: TRBD1; V: TRBV5-6; J: TRBJ1-3; CDR3: CASSLLVQGQGNTIYF; DNA: TGTGCCAGCAGCCTCCTGGTCCAGGGACAGGGAAACACCATATATTTT
size: few; D: NA; V: TRBV2; J: TRBJ1-1; CDR3: CASKRTRGEGTEAFF; DNA: TGTGCCAGCAAACGAACACGGGGGGAGGGCACTGAAGCTTTCTTT
size: NA; D: TRBD2; V: TRBV9; J: TRBJ2-5; CDR3: CASSAYGGTNLRETQYF; DNA: TGTGCCAGCAGCGCATACGGGGGGACGAACCTGCGGGAGACCCAGTACTTC
size: NA; D: NA; V: TRBV6-1; J: TRBJ1-6; CDR3: CASSEGKGGGFDSPLHF; DNA: TGTGCCAGCAGTGAAGGGAAGGGCGGAGGATTCGATTCACCCCTCCACTTT
size: NA; D: NA; V: TRBV5-1; J: TRBJ1-6; CDR3: CASSLTGISNNSPLHF; DNA: TGCGCCAGCAGCTTGACAGGGATCTCTAATAATTCACCCCTCCACTTT
size: few; D: NA; V: TRBV30; J: TRBJ1-6; CDR3: CAVEGGTEGLYGLSPLHF; DNA: TGTGCCGTAGAGGGTGGGACGGAGGGGCTATATGGCCTTTCACCCCTCCACTTT
size: NA; D: TRBD2; V: TRBV28; J: TRBJ2-1; CDR3: CASSLIAGAYNEQFF; DNA: TGTGCCAGCAGTTTGATAGCGGGAGCCTACAATGAGCAGTTCTTC
size: NA; D: TRBD1; V: TRBV10-2; J: TRBJ2-7; CDR3: CASSDYGQGRNYEQYF; DNA: TGCGCCAGCAGTGATTATGGACAGGGGAGGAACTACGAGCAGTACTTC
size: NA; D: TRBD1; V: TRBV4-2; J: TRBJ1-4; CDR3: CASSQEGGLKEKLFF; DNA: TGTGCCAGCAGCCAGGAAGGGGGCTTGAAGGAAAAACTGTTTTTT
size: NA; D: NA; V: TRBV7-8; J: TRBJ2-3; CDR3: CASSLGVGRTDTQYF; DNA: TGTGCCAGCAGCTTAGGAGTGGGGAGGACAGATACGCAGTATTTT
size: NA; D: NA; V: TRBV6-6; J: TRBJ2-2; CDR3: CASSLAGTLNTGELFF; DNA: TGTGCCAGCAGTCTAGCCGGGACACTGAACACCGGGGAGCTGTTTTTT
size: NA; D: TRBD2; V: TRBV5-4; J: TRBJ2-1; CDR3: CASSSDGLARSREQFF; DNA: TGTGCCAGCAGCTCCGACGGACTAGCGCGTTCTAGGGAGCAGTTCTTC
size: once; D: TRBD1; V: TRBV10-2; J: TRBJ1-5; CDR3: CASSGGQGQGQPQHF; DNA: TGCGCCAGCAGTGGGGGACAGGGGCAGGGACAGCCCCAGCATTTT
size: NA; D: TRBD1; V: TRBV7-2; J: TRBJ2-1; CDR3: CASSHRGQGDNEQFF; DNA: TGTGCCAGCAGTCACAGAGGACAGGGAGACAATGAGCAGTTCTTC
size: NA; D: TRBD1; V: TRBV10-1; J: TRBJ2-2; CDR3: CASSALGQGHTGELFF; DNA: TGCGCCAGCAGCGCCTTAGGACAGGGGCACACCGGGGAGCTGTTTTTT
size: once; D: TRBD1; V: TRBV30; J: TRBJ1-2; CDR3: CAWSVGQNNYGYTF; DNA: TGTGCCTGGAGTGTGGGACAGAATAACTATGGCTACACCTTC
size: NA; D: TRBD1; V: TRBV2; J: TRBJ2-4; CDR3: CASLTRDRRFIAKNIQYF; DNA: TGTGCCAGCTTAACCCGGGACAGAAGATTCATAGCCAAAAACATTCAGTACTTC
size: NA; D: NA; V: TRBV5-1; J: TRBJ2-1; CDR3: CASSLDQGLYNEQFF; DNA: TGCGCCAGCAGCTTGGATCAGGGGCTCTACAATGAGCAGTTCTTC
size: NA; D: NA; V: TRBV4-1; J: TRBJ1-5; CDR3: CASSQEWGQGGQPQHF; DNA: TGCGCCAGCAGCCAAGAGTGGGGGCAGGGTGGACAGCCCCAGCATTTT
size: NA; D: TRBD1; V: TRBV18; J: TRBJ2-7; CDR3: CASSQESTGGEQYF; DNA: TGTGCCAGCTCACAGGAGTCCACAGGGGGCGAGCAGTACTTC
size: NA; D: NA; V: TRBV4-1; J: TRBJ1-2; CDR3: CASSQGWTSNYGYTF; DNA: TGCGCCAGCAGCCAAGGCTGGACTTCAAACTATGGCTACACCTTC
size: once; D: TRBD2; V: TRBV29-1; J: TRBJ2-3; CDR3: CSVEPMASGGHTQYF; DNA: TGCAGCGTTGAACCGATGGCTAGCGGGGGCCATACGCAGTATTTT
size: NA; D: TRBD1; V: TRBV9; J: TRBJ1-1; CDR3: CASSVAPGGNTEAFF; DNA: TGTGCCAGCAGCGTAGCCCCAGGGGGGAACACTGAAGCTTTCTTT
size: once; D: TRBD2; V: TRBV4-1; J: TRBJ2-1; CDR3: CASSQALRGGLDNEQFF; DNA: TGCGCCAGCAGCCAAGCACTGCGGGGGGGCTTGGACAATGAGCAGTTCTTC
size: NA; D: NA; V: TRBV6-5; J: TRBJ1-4; CDR3: CASKDIRDFEKLFF; DNA: TGTGCCAGCAAGGACATCAGGGACTTCGAAAAACTGTTTTTT
size: NA; D: NA; V: TRBV5-4; J: TRBJ2-3; CDR3: CASSMRLSRTLTDTQYF; DNA: TGTGCCAGCAGCATGCGACTCTCCCGCACCCTCACAGATACGCAGTATTTT
size: NA; D: NA; V: TRBV19; J: TRBJ1-1; CDR3: CASSIQGGNTEAFF; DNA: TGTGCCAGTAGTATTCAGGGAGGGAACACTGAAGCTTTCTTT
size: NA; D: TRBD2; V: TRBV27; J: TRBJ2-1; CDR3: CASSLDPTSGDYNEQFF; DNA: TGTGCCAGCAGTTTGGACCCCACTAGCGGCGACTACAATGAGCAGTTCTTC
size: once; D: NA; V: TRBV2; J: TRBJ1-5; CDR3: CASSERQGGQPQHF; DNA: TGTGCCAGCAGTGAGAGGCAGGGTGGTCAGCCCCAGCATTTT
size: NA; D: NA; V: TRBV14; J: TRBJ2-2; CDR3: CASSQVDFWNTGELFF; DNA: TGTGCCAGCAGCCAAGTGGACTTTTGGAACACCGGGGAGCTGTTTTTT
size: NA; D: NA; V: TRBV5-6; J: TRBJ2-5; CDR3: CASSGGMRVAETQYF; DNA: TGTGCCAGCAGCGGGGGGATGAGGGTGGCGGAGACCCAGTACTTC